This entry concerns a single TCR beta chain. Its specificity is not known. TCR beta VDJ and CDR3 were profiled, and genomic DNA was the template. Each CDR3 protein gets one entry after TCRdb re-called the reads with MiXCR. The table records 150,000 to 200,000 distinct CDR3 sequences, 55% to 70% of them present only once. This sample is drawn from a study of CD8+CD57+ T cells in acquired aplastic anemia. Overall study: The study obtained an average of about 3.4 ug of DNA from sorted CD4+ and CD8+ cells.

Germline V gives CDR1 DFQATT, CDR2 SNEGSKA (reference sequence). The CDR3 contains 14 residues. After removal of 0 bases from V and 2 bases from J, the junction contained 3 bases not matched to a gene. Study-level results: Patients and controls had in common twenty-nine CD8+ CDR3 sequences.

The chain uses TRBV20-1 and TRBJ2-5; TRBD2 matches at 7 bases. The sample was sorted CD4+, CD8+, or CD8+CD57+ T cells (not recorded which) from PBMCs. The receptor was derived from a human donor in good health. As DNA, the CDR3 is TGCAGTGCTAGAGAGTCCGGGAGGCAAGAGACCCAGTACTTC. Encoded protein: CSARESGRQETQYF.